Below, 9 T cell receptor beta chains from the same sample are listed, as sequenced in a study of blood T cells in healthy people across ages. A sample-barcoded 5' primer and a J-beta primer mix were used in a second PCR of roughly 6 to 11 cycles. TCRdb independently ran MiXCR on the 5' RACE reads; one entry per CDR3 protein. The data hold over 450,000 distinct CDR3 sequences, with 20% to 30% observed a single time. This same sample was also part of a study on T cells of mothers and their children.

The specimen was blood. Source of these receptors: a boy aged 5-17 years in good health.

CDR3 in amino acids: CASSTQGARSYNSPLHF. The CDR3 region has the DNA TGTGCCAGCAGTACTCAGGGGGCTAGGTCCTATAATTCACCCCTCCACTTT. The chain recombines TRBV28 with TRBJ1-6; 8 positions match TRBD1. This CDR3 comprises 17 residues. Germline trimming cut 5 bases from V and 1 base from J; bases unmatched to any gene: 7. CDR1 and CDR2 from the germline V gene are MDHEN and SYDVKM.

In regard to this clonotype: A much larger clone sits a single nucleotide away, making a read error possible. J is TRBJ1-1 and V is TRBV7-3; perhaps TRBD1 as D (6 bases). Germline CDR1 is SGHTA and CDR2 is FQGTGA. With 6 bases removed from V and 0 bases from J, the gap between germline ends came to 11 bases. This CDR3 region has 14 residues. The CDR3 nucleotides read TGTGCCAGCAGTGACGGGGGCATGAACACTGAAGCTTTCTTT. Its protein is CASSDGGMNTEAFF.

This clonotype occurred once. CDR3 bases: TGTGCCAGCAACAAGGGCTTGGGGGACACCGGGGAGCTGTTTTTT. Its protein product is CASNKGLGDTGELFF. V gene TRBV6-1 combines with J gene TRBJ2-2; D could derive from TRBD1 or TRBD2 (5 bases each). V was clipped by 7 bases and J by 3 bases, with 15 bases between them. The CDR3 is 15 residues long. Germline V CDR1 and CDR2: MNHNS, SASEGT.

This clonotype was counted a few times. The chain couples TRBV6-1 to TRBJ2-7; TRBD1 matches at 10 bases. This CDR3 spans 15 amino acids. J lost 6 bases, V lost 2 bases, and 7 bases had no gene match. The germline gives CDR1 MNHNS, CDR2 SASEGT. This CDR3 is CASSERTDRGLEQYF. The CDR3 nucleotides are TGTGCCAGCAGTGAACGGACCGACAGGGGGCTCGAGCAGTACTTC.

This clonotype was counted a few times. The rearrangement joins TRBV7-8 to TRBJ2-3; 11 nucleotides agree with TRBD2. Germline V CDR1 and CDR2: SGHVS, FQNEAQ. After removal of 5 bases from V and 4 bases from J, the junction contained 8 bases not matched to a gene. The length of the CDR3 is 16 residues. CDR3 region: CASSRSTSGVSDTQYF. CDR3 coding DNA: TGTGCCAGCAGCCGATCGACTAGCGGGGTGTCAGATACGCAGTATTTT. Looking up the rest from reference TRBV7-8 and TRBJ2-3 gives the full variable domain: GAGVSQSPRYKVAKRGQDVALRCDPISGHVSLFWYQQALGQGPEFLTYFQNEAQLDKSGLPSDRFFAERPEGSVSTLKIQRTQQEDSAVYLCASSRSTSGVSDTQYFGPGTRLTVL.

This clonotype was seen more than once but under ten times. The rearrangement joins TRBV9 to TRBJ1-2, with 9 nucleotides matching TRBD1. J gave up 2 bases and V 4 bases, and 6 bases lay outside the gene matches. CDR1 SGDLS and CDR2 YYNGEE come from the germline V gene. This CDR3 has 15 residues. CDR3: CASSKNRGQNYGYTF. The CDR3 region has the DNA TGTGCCAGCAGCAAGAACAGGGGGCAGAACTATGGCTACACCTTC. Variable domain in full (rest from reference TRBV9 and TRBJ1-2): DSGVTQTPKHLITATGQRVTLRCSPRSGDLSVYWYQQSLDQGLQFLIQYYNGEERAKGNILERFSAQQFPDLHSELNLSSLELGDSALYFCASSKNRGQNYGYTFGSGTRLTVV.

This clonotype was picked up a small number of times. The chain employs TRBV12-5 and TRBJ2-5; a weak D match, TRBD2 (6 bases). V lost 3 bases, J lost 7 bases, and 12 bases lay in between. CDR3 size: 13 residues. CDR1 and CDR2 from the germline V gene are LGHNT and FRNRAP. The CDR3 DNA reads as TGTGCTAGTGGTTTCTCCGGGGGAGGGACCCAGTACTTC. Translated: CASGFSGGGTQYF.

The CDR3, as DNA: TGCGCCAGCAGCTTATTCGACAGTCGGAGAGCAGATACGCAGCATTTT. Translating it yields CASSLFDSRRADTQHF. V gene TRBV5-1 combines with J gene TRBJ2-3, with a possible D match to TRBD1 (5 bases). The DNA end favors TRBJ1-5, so the J call may be wrong. CDR3 length: 16 residues. In germline, CDR1 is SGHRS, CDR2 YFSETQ.

Worth noting for this clonotype: A read error may be the cause here, since a much bigger clone is one base away. The rearrangement links TRBV20-1 to TRBJ2-7; maybe TRBD1 (5 bases). From germline, CDR1 is DFQATT and CDR2 SNEGSKA (reference sequence). The CDR3 contains 16 residues. The CDR3 nucleotides read TGCTGTGCTAGAGATCTCCAAGGGGCCTTCTCCTACGAGCAGTACTTC. Protein: CCARDLQGAFSYEQYF.